The present T cell receptor (beta chain) was sequenced within a study of T cells expressing NK-cell markers. Across the whole study: The authors derived TCR beta repertoires from sorted CD3+CD56+NKG2C+, CD3+CD56+NKG2C- and CD3+CD56-NKG2C+ T cells. Findings and limits, study-wide: Nothing established the HCMV specificity of expanded NKG2C+ T cell clones.

In generating TCR beta cDNA, 5'RACE template switching with UMIs was used. Reprocessing the 5' RACE reads, TCRdb reports a single entry for every CDR3 protein and omits DNA. In all, the sample yields 550,000 to 600,000 distinct CDR3 sequences. As regards this clonotype: Its antigen is as yet unknown.

The CDR3 is 15 residues long. The material sequenced was blood T cells: a sorted CD56 or NKG2C T cell subset, CD4+ or CD8+ T cells, or bulk PBMC T cells (not recorded which). V usage is TRBV21-1 and J usage is TRBJ2-4; the D call of TRBD2 rests on TCRdb alone, since no DNA is present to check it. TRBV21-1 is a documented pseudogene. The receptor comes from a man between 18 and 29 years old in good health. This CDR3 is CASSGGTLRENIQYF.